The 29 T cell receptor beta chains given below trace back to one sample, sequenced in a study of OX40 agonist ivuxolimab in advanced cancers. Sequenced by immunoSEQ multiplex PCR; TCRdb stores in-frame clones only, minus some. The sample consists of about 14,000 clones, about 81% of them appearing once. The starting material was CD4+ or CD8+ T cells sorted from blood, obtained in a trial of the OX40 agonist ivuxolimab. The receptors derive from an adult with an advanced solid tumor such as melanoma, head and neck, liver or kidney cancer.

Here the CDR3 reads CASRGEGGNQETQYF. The CDR3 nucleotides read TGTGCCAGCAGGGGAGAGGGCGGGAACCAAGAGACCCAGTACTTC. V gene TRBV27 combines with J gene TRBJ2-5; TRBD2 might be the D (6 bases). The CDR3 extends over 15 amino acids. CDR1 is MNHEY and CDR2 is SMNVEV in the germline V gene (reference sequence). Trimming took off 6 bases at V and 0 bases at J, with 14 bases between the two ends.

V usage is TRBV5-4 and J usage is TRBJ2-3; tentatively, D is TRBD2 (5 bases). The CDR3 is made up of 13 amino acids. The V gene's germline CDR1 is SGHNT and CDR2 YYREEE (reference sequence). The V end was cut by 4 bases, the J end by 4 bases, with 10 bases between. The CDR3 region is CASSQDLSDTQYF. The CDR3 DNA reads TGTGCCAGCAGCCAGGACTTGTCAGATACGCAGTATTTT.

The rearrangement joins TRBV27 to TRBJ2-2, with D hard to call. The CDR3 sequence is 14 residues long. The V end lost 3 bases, the J end lost 0 bases, and 5 bases lay between the germline ends. Per the germline V gene, CDR1 is MNHEY and CDR2 is SMNVEV (reference sequence). The CDR3: CASSFAANTGELFF. DNA of the CDR3: TGTGCCAGCAGTTTTGCCGCGAACACCGGGGAGCTGTTTTTT.

The chain recombines TRBV4-1 with TRBJ2-1, with unresolved D. CDR3 length: 11 residues. The germline V gene has CDR1 MGHRA and CDR2 YSYEKL. Trimming removed 4 bases at V and 5 bases at J, with 3 bases between. The CDR3 reads CASSLNNEQFF. As DNA, the CDR3 is TGCGCCAGCAGCCTAAACAATGAGCAGTTCTTC.

Ten or more counts support this clone. V is TRBV28 and J is TRBJ1-3, with D perhaps matching TRBD1 (6 bases). The germline CDR1 and CDR2 sequences are MDHEN and SYDVKM. V was trimmed by 0 bases and J by 4 bases, leaving 16 bases between them. This CDR3 has 17 amino acids. The CDR3 DNA sequence: TGTGCCAGCAGTTTATGGGGGGGCCAACTCCTGGGAAACACCATATATTTT. It encodes CASSLWGGQLLGNTIYF.

The chain combines TRBV25-1 with TRBJ2-1, with D perhaps matching TRBD2 (6 bases). Deletions cut 6 bases from V and 4 bases from J, with 13 bases between. Germline CDR1 MGHDK, CDR2 SYGVNS. This CDR3 is built from 14 residues. The CDR3 spells CASSLGTEYNEQFF. CDR3 nucleotides: TGTGCCAGCAGCTTGGGGACTGAGTACAATGAGCAGTTCTTC.

This sequence joins TRBV7-9 and TRBJ1-4; D unresolved. The CDR3 has 15 amino acids. Germline V gene lookup returns CDR1 SEHNR and CDR2 FQNEAQ (reference sequence). V gave up 5 bases and J gave up 14 bases, with 24 bases separating them. The CDR3: CASSHSSEESSFLFF. The CDR3 DNA sequence: TGTGCCAGCAGCCATTCGTCAGAAGAATCCTCGTTTCTGTTTTTT.

This clone was seen a few times. This chain joins TRBV2 and TRBJ2-2; tentative D call: TRBD2 (6 bases). From germline, CDR1 is SNHLY and CDR2 FYNNEI. This CDR3 has 15 amino acids. Trimming removed 4 bases from V and 1 base from J, with 10 bases in between. The CDR3 nucleotides read TGTGCCAGCAGTGCCGGGACTGTGAACACCGGGGAGCTGTTTTTT. This translates into CASSAGTVNTGELFF. The full variable domain, its missing parts supplied by reference TRBV2 and TRBJ2-2, is EPEVTQTPSHQVTQMGQEVILRCVPISNHLYFYWYRQILGQKVEFLVSFYNNEISEKSEIFDDQFSVERPDGSNFTLKIRSTKLEDSAMYFCASSAGTVNTGELFFGEGSRLTVL.

The chain couples TRBV7-2 to TRBJ2-3, with TRBD2 matching 12 bases. J gave up 3 bases and V 4 bases, and 5 bases lay outside the gene matches. The germline gives CDR1 SGHTA, CDR2 FQGNSA. The CDR3 loop spans 16 amino acids. This CDR3 is CASSSLAGGQTDTQYF. CDR3 sequence (DNA): TGTGCCAGCAGCTCCCTAGCGGGGGGGCAGACAGATACGCAGTATTTT. Drawing the rest from reference TRBV7-2 and TRBJ2-3, the complete variable domain is GAGVSQSPSNKVTEKGKDVELRCDPISGHTALYWYRQSLGQGLEFLIYFQGNSAPDKSGLPSDRFSAERTGGSVSTLTIQRTQQEDSAVYLCASSSLAGGQTDTQYFGPGTRLTVL.

J is TRBJ2-2 and V is TRBV4-2; D is unresolved. Between the trimmed V and J ends, which lost 0 bases and 7 bases, there was a span of 6 bases. Germline lookup yields CDR1 LGHNA and CDR2 YNFKEQ. CDR3 length: 13 amino acids. In nucleotides, the CDR3 is TGTGCCAGCAGCCAAGATGTTGGCGGGGAGCTGTTTTTT. Amino acid sequence: CASSQDVGGELFF.

The V gene is TRBV2, the J gene TRBJ1-6, with 7 bases that match TRBD1. Germline-derived CDR1 and CDR2 are SNHLY and FYNNEI. This CDR3 is built from 15 residues. After removal of 6 bases from V and 8 bases from J, the junction contained 10 bases not matched to a gene. The CDR3 spells CASRGGQTSDSPLHF. In DNA, the CDR3 is TGTGCCAGCAGGGGGGGACAGACTTCGGATTCACCCCTCCACTTT.

This chain links TRBV6-5 with TRBJ2-3; weak D call: TRBD1 (6 bases). Trimming took off 7 bases at V and 6 bases at J, with 17 bases between the two ends. Germline CDR1 reads MNHEY; CDR2 reads SVGAGI. This CDR3 has 14 residues. The CDR3 bases are TGTGCCAGCACCGCCCAGGGGCTAGGCGATACGCAGTATTTT. It translates to CASTAQGLGDTQYF.

The chain links TRBV5-4 to TRBJ2-7, with a weak D call TRBD2 (6 bases). Germline V gene data show CDR1 as SGHNT and CDR2 as YYREEE (reference sequence). The CDR3 covers 15 residues. Between the trimmed V and J ends, which lost 0 bases and 4 bases, there was a span of 14 bases. The DNA of the CDR3 is TGTGCCAGCAGCTTGGCCCGGGGGATAGTGTACGAGCAGTACTTC. It codes for CASSLARGIVYEQYF.

The CDR3 DNA reads TGTGCCAGCAGCGTGCGACTAGCGGGAGATGCCGGGGAGCTGTTTTTT. This encodes CASSVRLAGDAGELFF. The chain joins TRBV9 to TRBJ2-2; 12 bases map to TRBD2. Trimming cost V 2 bases and J 6 bases; bases outside gene matches: 5. Germline V gene sequence: CDR1 SGDLS, CDR2 YYNGEE. CDR3 length: 16 amino acids.

The CDR3: CASSSAVTNTGELFF. The CDR3 DNA is TGTGCCAGCAGTTCGGCCGTCACAAACACCGGGGAGCTGTTTTTT. The chain couples TRBV27 to TRBJ2-2; unclear D gene. The CDR3 runs to 15 residues. V lost 4 bases and J 2 bases, leaving 11 bases between the germline ends. Germline V gene data show CDR1 as MNHEY and CDR2 as SMNVEV (reference sequence).

This chain joins TRBV19 and TRBJ1-5, with D perhaps TRBD1 (6 bases). This CDR3 has 15 amino acids. The germline V gene has CDR1 LNHDA and CDR2 SQIVND (reference sequence). Trimming shortened V by 5 bases and J by 4 bases, and 15 bases separated the two germline ends. The CDR3: CASSSQGLGNQPQHF. The CDR3 bases are TGTGCCAGTAGTTCGCAGGGGTTAGGAAATCAGCCCCAGCATTTT.

The V gene is TRBV27, the J gene TRBJ1-1; the D is unclear. Germline CDR1 is MNHEY and CDR2 is SMNVEV (reference sequence). V gave up 2 bases and J gave up 1 base, with 5 bases separating them. The CDR3 runs 13 residues. CDR3 nucleotide sequence: TGTGCCAGCAGTTTAGGGAAGAACACTGAAGCTTTCTTT. The encoded protein is CASSLGKNTEAFF.

V usage is TRBV7-8 and J usage is TRBJ2-5; D remains unclear. CDR3 size: 11 residues. Trimming took off 1 base at V and 5 bases at J, with 2 bases between the two ends. The germline V gene has CDR1 SGHVS and CDR2 FQNEAQ. The CDR3 bases are TGTGCCAGCAGCTTAGTGGAGACCCAGTACTTC. Translated, it gives CASSLVETQYF.

V is TRBV25-1 and J is TRBJ1-2; 7 positions match TRBD1. The CDR3 consists of 15 residues. Germline CDR1 reads MGHDK; CDR2 reads SYGVNS. J was trimmed by 3 bases and V by 3 bases; bases with no gene match: 7. CDR3 nucleotide sequence: TGTGCCAGCAGTGACCCCCGGGACAGCCACTATGGCTACACCTTC. Amino acids: CASSDPRDSHYGYTF.

The chain recombines TRBV2 with TRBJ1-2; no firm D call. Per germline, CDR1 SNHLY and CDR2 FYNNEI. With 2 bases removed from V and 1 base from J, the gap between germline ends came to 5 bases. The CDR3 runs to 13 residues. This CDR3 is CASSEPLNYGYTF. The CDR3 DNA sequence: TGTGCCAGCAGTGAACCTCTTAACTATGGCTACACCTTC.

The chain recombines TRBV27 with TRBJ2-7, with TRBD2 matching over 8 bases. From germline, CDR1 is MNHEY and CDR2 SMNVEV (reference sequence). Trimming at V came to 3 bases and at J to 3 bases, leaving 4 bases not matched to a gene. The CDR3 length is 14 residues. DNA for the CDR3: TGTGCCAGCAGTTTTAGCGCGGGGGGCTACGAGCAGTACTTC. Amino acid sequence: CASSFSAGGYEQYF.

V is TRBV6-6 and J is TRBJ2-7, with 10 nucleotides matching TRBD2. Per the germline V gene, CDR1 is MNHNY and CDR2 is SVGAGI (reference sequence). The CDR3 totals 16 residues. Trimming removed 5 bases from V and 4 bases from J; junction bases left unmatched: 11. The CDR3 sequence is CASSGYSGGERYEQYF. CDR3 bases: TGTGCCAGCAGTGGGTACAGCGGGGGGGAACGGTACGAGCAGTACTTC.

This chain joins TRBV15 and TRBJ1-5; maybe TRBD1 (6 bases). V was cut by 5 bases and J by 7 bases, with 12 bases left in between. From germline, CDR1 is LNHNV and CDR2 YYDKDF (reference sequence). The CDR3 runs to 13 residues. CDR3 residues: CATSGQRRQPQHF. The CDR3 DNA is TGTGCCACCAGCGGACAGCGACGGCAGCCCCAGCATTTT.

This clone was seen a single time. V is TRBV9 and J is TRBJ1-2; possibly TRBD1 for D (6 bases). This CDR3 has 15 residues. Germline lookup yields CDR1 SGDLS and CDR2 YYNGEE. Trimming removed 4 bases at V and 4 bases at J, with 17 bases between. The CDR3 here is CASSPAWVGAYGYTF. The CDR3 nucleotides read TGTGCCAGCAGCCCGGCATGGGTGGGGGCCTATGGCTACACCTTC. Full variable domain (remainder filled in from reference TRBV9 and TRBJ1-2): DSGVTQTPKHLITATGQRVTLRCSPRSGDLSVYWYQQSLDQGLQFLIQYYNGEERAKGNILERFSAQQFPDLHSELNLSSLELGDSALYFCASSPAWVGAYGYTFGSGTRLTVV.

The chain couples TRBV2 to TRBJ2-1; D might be TRBD1 (6 bases). CDR3 length: 15 residues. Trimming removed 6 bases from V and 4 bases from J, with 16 bases in between. Looked up from germline, CDR1 is SNHLY and CDR2 is FYNNEI. DNA for the CDR3: TGTGCCAGCAGGATACAGGGAAGTAGGTACAATGAGCAGTTCTTC. Protein product: CASRIQGSRYNEQFF.

This clone showed up just once. V and J are TRBV4-2 and TRBJ2-2, with a possible D match to TRBD1 (6 bases). The CDR3 runs 15 residues. Germline V lookup: CDR1 LGHNA, CDR2 YNFKEQ. Deletions cut 5 bases from V and 4 bases from J, with 14 bases between. The CDR3 here is CASSVRLGGTGELFF. CDR3 nucleotide sequence: TGTGCCAGCAGCGTCCGGTTAGGGGGCACCGGGGAGCTGTTTTTT.

This clone showed up just once. The CDR3 sequence: CASSQVRELSYGYTF. The DNA of the CDR3 is TGTGCCAGCAGCCAAGTTCGGGAACTCTCCTATGGCTACACCTTC. The genes are TRBV4-2 and TRBJ1-2; no reliable D call. Trimming removed 1 base from V and 4 bases from J, with 13 bases in between. Germline CDR1 and CDR2: LGHNA and YNFKEQ. The CDR3 contains 15 residues.

This clone appeared once. V is TRBV27 and J is TRBJ1-1; maybe TRBD1 (5 bases). This CDR3 spans 14 amino acids. Germline CDR1 and CDR2: MNHEY and SMNVEV (reference sequence). Deletions cut 3 bases from V and 4 bases from J, with 12 bases between. The CDR3 loop reads CASSFDGGGTEAFF. CDR3 nucleotide sequence: TGTGCCAGCAGTTTCGACGGGGGTGGCACTGAAGCTTTCTTT.

This clone is a singleton in its sample. The chain employs TRBV14 and TRBJ2-1, with D perhaps TRBD2 (6 bases). The CDR3 sequence is 16 residues long. Germline V gives CDR1 SGHDN, CDR2 FVKESK. Trimming removed 1 base at V and 4 bases at J, with 14 bases between. The CDR3 sequence: CASSQVGASVYNEQFF. The DNA of the CDR3 is TGTGCCAGCAGCCAAGTCGGGGCTAGCGTGTACAATGAGCAGTTCTTC. Looking up the rest from reference TRBV14 and TRBJ2-1 gives the full variable domain: EAGVTQFPSHSVIEKGQTVTLRCDPISGHDNLYWYRRVMGKEIKFLLHFVKESKQDESGMPNNRFLAERTGGTYSTLKVQPAELEDSGVYFCASSQVGASVYNEQFFGPGTRLTVL.